This entry lists 8 T cell receptor beta chains sequenced from one sample in a study of cytomegalovirus exposure and HLA in healthy donors (dated by TCRdb to about 2017). Library creation used the immunoSEQ multiplex PCR assay. The multiplex PCR relied on a mix of 60 forward primers for TCR Vbeta segments and 13 reverse primers for TCR Jbeta segments. TCRdb's version of the immuneACCESS table is confined to in-frame rearrangements and falls short of the full clone set. An unresolved V gene accounts for under half of the shortfall where checked; the remainder is of unknown origin. This sample holds about 160,000 clones; around 81% were observed only once. The ten largest clones take up less than 1.2% of the sample. Sequenced: PBMCs. The receptors originated from a woman in her forties in good health and CMV-seronegative.

DNA of the CDR3: TGTGCCAGCAGTGAAGTAGCGACCGGGGAGCTGTTTTTT. Translating gives CASSEVATGELFF. The chain joins TRBV2 to TRBJ2-2; perhaps TRBD2 as D (5 bases). Deletions cut 1 base from V and 5 bases from J, with 5 bases between. This CDR3 contains 13 residues. The germline V gene encodes CDR1 SNHLY and CDR2 FYNNEI. The full variable domain, its missing parts supplied by reference TRBV2 and TRBJ2-2, is EPEVTQTPSHQVTQMGQEVILRCVPISNHLYFYWYRQILGQKVEFLVSFYNNEISEKSEIFDDQFSVERPDGSNFTLKIRSTKLEDSAMYFCASSEVATGELFFGEGSRLTVL.

This chain joins TRBV6-4 and TRBJ1-1; D is unclear. CDR1 is MRHNA, CDR2 SNTAGT, per germline. V gave up 6 bases and J gave up 6 bases, with 5 bases separating them. The CDR3 is made up of 10 amino acids. The CDR3 DNA reads as TGTGCCAGCAGGCGCCCTGAAGCTTTCTTT. The encoded protein is CASRRPEAFF.

J is TRBJ2-7 and V is TRBV30; TRBD2 agrees at 11 bases. V was pared by 0 bases and J by 2 bases, with 15 bases of the junction left unmatched. The CDR3 has 19 residues. Germline CDR1 reads GTSNPN; CDR2 reads SVGIG (reference sequence). The CDR3 spells CAWSVSRTSGRPSPYEQYF. The CDR3, as DNA: TGTGCCTGGAGTGTATCTCGAACTAGCGGGAGACCTAGCCCCTACGAGCAGTACTTC.

The chain employs TRBV19 and TRBJ2-1, with 9 bases matching TRBD1. Per the germline V gene, CDR1 is LNHDA and CDR2 is SQIVND (reference sequence). After removal of 4 bases from V and 8 bases from J, the junction contained 12 bases not matched to a gene. There are 16 residues in the CDR3. The CDR3 protein is CASSTYRGRFRDEQFF. The CDR3 region has the DNA TGTGCCAGTAGTACCTACAGGGGGCGGTTTAGGGATGAGCAGTTCTTC.

The chain employs TRBV5-6 and TRBJ1-5, with a weak D call TRBD1 (6 bases). V lost 1 base, J lost 0 bases, and 20 bases lay in between. The CDR3 runs 19 residues. Germline assignment: CDR1 SGHDT and CDR2 YYEEEE. The DNA for the CDR3 is TGTGCCAGCAGCTTGTTAGGTCAGGCAGGGGAGAATAGCAATCAGCCCCAGCATTTT. It encodes CASSLLGQAGENSNQPQHF.

The chain couples TRBV5-4 to TRBJ2-5, with a tentative D call TRBD2 (6 bases). V was clipped by 0 bases and J by 5 bases, with 11 bases between them. The CDR3 length is 14 residues. Per germline, CDR1 SGHNT and CDR2 YYREEE (reference sequence). For the CDR3, the DNA is TGTGCCAGCAGCTTGGCCGATCGGGGGGAGACCCAGTACTTC. Translating it yields CASSLADRGETQYF.

The CDR3 loop is CASLFGRDYGYTF. CDR3 nucleotides: TGTGCCAGCCTCTTTGGGAGAGACTATGGCTACACCTTC. The genes are TRBV28 and TRBJ1-2; D gene unclear. The germline gives CDR1 MDHEN, CDR2 SYDVKM. The CDR3 covers 13 residues. The V end lost 8 bases, the J end lost 3 bases, and 13 bases lay between the germline ends.

This clone was seen only a few times. The chain is built from TRBV5-1 and TRBJ2-7, with D possibly TRBD2 on 5 matching bases. Trimming pared 4 bases from V and 2 bases from J, leaving 10 bases between. Germline V gene sequence: CDR1 SGHRS, CDR2 YFSETQ. The CDR3 length is 13 residues. CDR3 loop: CASSNAGTYEQYF. The CDR3 region has the DNA TGCGCCAGCAGCAACGCCGGGACCTACGAGCAGTACTTC.